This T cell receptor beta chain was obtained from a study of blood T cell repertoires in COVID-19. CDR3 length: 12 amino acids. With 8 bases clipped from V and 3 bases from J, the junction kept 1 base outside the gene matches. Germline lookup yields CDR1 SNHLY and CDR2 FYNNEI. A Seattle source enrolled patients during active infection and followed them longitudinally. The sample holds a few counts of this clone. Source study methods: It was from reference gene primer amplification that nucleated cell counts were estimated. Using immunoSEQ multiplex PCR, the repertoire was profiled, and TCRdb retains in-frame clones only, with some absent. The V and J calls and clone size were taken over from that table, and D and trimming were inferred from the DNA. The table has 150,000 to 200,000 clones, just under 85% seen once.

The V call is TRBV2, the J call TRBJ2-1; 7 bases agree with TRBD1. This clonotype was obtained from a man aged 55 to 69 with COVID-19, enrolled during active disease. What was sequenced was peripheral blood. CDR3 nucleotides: TGTGCCAGCGGACAGGACTACAATGAGCAGTTCTTC. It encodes CASGQDYNEQFF.